This TCR beta chain emerged from a study of beta chain features in type 1 diabetes. Expressed TCRB transcripts were sequenced, since all the RNA that had been isolated was reverse transcribed. Profiled with immunoSEQ multiplex PCR; TCRdb holds only in-frame clones, not every one. The repertoire includes approximately 340,000 clones, over 13% of them detected once, and approximately 0.019% sits in the top ten. Cells sorted by CD45RO/CCR7/CD25/CD127/CD95/CD27 comprised CD4+ naive, central memory, regulatory and stem cell-like memory cells. Each sorted population was over 95% pure. Germline CDR1 is SGHDN and CDR2 is FVKESK. This CDR3 has 15 residues. V was clipped by 3 bases and J by 0 bases; unmatched bases: 4.

The rearrangement joins TRBV14 to TRBJ2-7; 8 bases agree with TRBD1. The receptor was isolated from a woman aged 18 to 35 in good health. The specimen sequenced was naive CD4+ T cells from blood. The CDR3 region is CASSHKQGGSYEQYF. The CDR3 DNA reads TGTGCCAGCAGCCATAAACAGGGGGGCTCCTACGAGCAGTACTTC.